What follows are 28 T cell receptor beta chains derived from one specimen sequenced in a study of cytotoxic CD8 clonotypes in ibrutinib-treated CLL. Using immunoSEQ multiplex PCR, the repertoire was profiled, and TCRdb retains in-frame clones only, with some absent. The table lists about 200,000 clones, approximately 70% of them singletons, with roughly 5.8% in the top ten. Material: PBMCs, obtained after 12 months of ibrutinib treatment. All receptors derive from a human donor with chronic lymphocytic leukemia.

The V and J genes are TRBV29-1 and TRBJ1-1, with D perhaps TRBD1 (6 bases). The CDR3 runs to 12 residues. Trimming took off 6 bases at V and 7 bases at J, with 15 bases between the two ends. The germline CDR1 and CDR2 sequences are SQVTM and ANQGSEA. CDR3 in DNA: TGCAGCGTCGAGGGGGGGCGGAATGAAGCTTTCTTT. Protein sequence: CSVEGGRNEAFF.

The V gene is TRBV28, the J gene TRBJ2-5; D tentatively fits TRBD1 or TRBD2 (7 bases each). The germline V gene has CDR1 MDHEN and CDR2 SYDVKM. Deletions cut 7 bases from V and 13 bases from J, with 19 bases between. The CDR3 has 12 residues. CDR3 protein: CASTQGGLHLYF. CDR3 nucleotides: TGTGCCAGCACCCAGGGGGGGCTCCATCTGTACTTC.

The chain combines TRBV6-5 with TRBJ2-7; 7 nucleotides align to TRBD1. CDR1 and CDR2 (germline): MNHEY, SVGAGI. With 4 bases clipped from V and 3 bases from J, the junction kept 3 bases outside the gene matches. This CDR3 is 13 amino acids long. The CDR3 protein is CASSSSGGYEQYF. The CDR3 DNA reads as TGTGCCAGCAGTTCGTCAGGGGGCTACGAGCAGTACTTC.

The V call is TRBV30, the J call TRBJ2-2; TRBD2 is a possible D gene (5 bases). There are 13 residues in the CDR3. V lost 5 bases to trimming and J lost 1 base, with 8 bases between them. Germline lookup yields CDR1 GTSNPN and CDR2 SVGIG (reference sequence). The CDR3 bases are TGTGCCTGGGGACTGCGGAACACCGGGGAGCTGTTTTTT. Protein sequence: CAWGLRNTGELFF. Variable domain in full (rest from reference TRBV30 and TRBJ2-2): SQTIHQWPATLVQPVGSPLSLECTVEGTSNPNLYWYRQAAGRGLQLLFYSVGIGQISSEVPQNLSASRPQDRQFILSSKKLLLSDSGFYLCAWGLRNTGELFFGEGSRLTVL.

V and J are TRBV5-6 and TRBJ1-2; 10 bases align to TRBD1. The CDR3 is 16 amino acids. The J segment lost 1 base and the V segment lost 7 bases, leaving 10 bases of the junction unmatched. In germline, CDR1 is SGHDT, CDR2 YYEEEE. In nucleotides, the CDR3 is TGTGCCAGCCGTGGGGGGACAGGGGACAATAACTATGGCTACACCTTC. This sequence encodes CASRGGTGDNNYGYTF.

J is TRBJ2-3 and V is TRBV19; the D gene is possibly TRBD2 (5 bases). The CDR3 extends over 15 amino acids. V was pared by 5 bases and J by 1 base, with 13 bases between. Germline CDR1 is LNHDA and CDR2 is SQIVND (reference sequence). DNA for the CDR3: TGTGCCAGTAGTCTCAGTGGAGGCGGCACAGATACGCAGTATTTT. This encodes CASSLSGGGTDTQYF.

The chain has TRBV27 and TRBJ2-1, with TRBD2 matching 7 bases. This CDR3 contains 15 residues. The germline V gene encodes CDR1 MNHEY and CDR2 SMNVEV (reference sequence). J lost 11 bases, V lost 4 bases, and 14 bases had no gene match. The CDR3 reads CASSSPGSGHGKQFF. CDR3 in DNA: TGTGCCAGCAGTTCCCCGGGTAGCGGGCACGGGAAGCAGTTCTTC.

J is TRBJ1-1 and V is TRBV27; D is possibly TRBD1 (6 bases). Per germline, CDR1 MNHEY and CDR2 SMNVEV (reference sequence). The V and J ends lost 6 bases and 1 base respectively, with 12 bases between them. CDR3 size: 14 residues. CDR3 sequence: CASRIMGQNTEAFF. The CDR3 DNA follows: TGTGCCAGCAGGATCATGGGACAGAACACTGAAGCTTTCTTT.

Here the CDR3 reads CASSQEGVFKYGYTF. CDR3 bases: TGCGCCAGCAGCCAAGAAGGTGTGTTTAAATATGGCTACACCTTC. The J gene is TRBJ1-2, the V gene TRBV4-1; D is undetermined. The germline CDR1 and CDR2 sequences are MGHRA and YSYEKL. This CDR3 comprises 15 residues. Trimming cost V 0 bases and J 5 bases, with 13 bases left between them.

V and J are TRBV5-4 and TRBJ2-1, with D possibly matching TRBD2 (6 bases). V lost 3 bases, J lost 6 bases, and 16 bases lay in between. Germline V gives CDR1 SGHNT, CDR2 YYREEE (reference sequence). CDR3 length: 15 amino acids. Here the CDR3 reads CASSWGLIYGNEQFF. In DNA, the CDR3 is TGTGCCAGCAGCTGGGGACTGATTTACGGCAATGAGCAGTTCTTC.

The gene calls are TRBV15 and TRBJ2-7; D unclear. Germline CDR1 is LNHNV and CDR2 is YYDKDF (reference sequence). The CDR3 is made up of 14 amino acids. V lost 0 bases, J lost 3 bases, and 9 bases lay in between. The CDR3 here is CATSRDLGNYEQYF. For the CDR3, the DNA is TGTGCCACCAGCAGAGATCTAGGGAACTACGAGCAGTACTTC. The variable domain in full, completed from reference TRBV15 and TRBJ2-7, reads DAMVIQNPRYQVTQFGKPVTLSCSQTLNHNVMYWYQQKSSQAPKLLFHYYDKDFNNEADTPDNFQSRRPNTSFCFLDIRSPGLGDTAMYLCATSRDLGNYEQYFGPGTRLTVT.

This clone showed up just a few times. The rearrangement links TRBV10-3 to TRBJ2-2; 9 bases are shared with TRBD2. The V gene end was trimmed by 10 bases and the J gene end by 7 bases; junction bases not matched to a gene: 10. The germline V gene has CDR1 ENHRY and CDR2 SYGVKD. There are 14 residues in the CDR3. For the CDR3, the DNA is TGTGCCACCTATAGCGGGAGTTCATTCGGGGAGCTGTTTTTT. Translating gives CATYSGSSFGELFF.

This clone was detected only a few times. The chain combines TRBV11-2 with TRBJ1-5, with 8 nucleotides matching TRBD1. The CDR3 contains 15 residues. Trimming cost V 1 base and J 6 bases; bases outside gene matches: 5. Germline lookup yields CDR1 SGHAT and CDR2 FQNNGV. DNA of the CDR3: TGTGCCAGCAGCTTAGGGACAGGGTTCCTTCAGCCCCAGCATTTT. Amino acids: CASSLGTGFLQPQHF.

This clone was detected ten times or more. The chain joins TRBV19 to TRBJ1-2; D ambiguous. Germline lookup yields CDR1 LNHDA and CDR2 SQIVND (reference sequence). V was shortened by 3 bases and J by 5 bases, with 4 bases between the two germline ends. This CDR3 contains 11 residues. The DNA for the CDR3 is TGTGCCAGTAGTATTTGGTATGGCTACACCTTC. Translation: CASSIWYGYTF.

The chain is built from TRBV5-1 and TRBJ1-1; D call uncertain. This CDR3 region has 13 residues. V lost 1 base and J lost 0, with 4 bases in between. Germline V lookup: CDR1 SGHRS, CDR2 YFSETQ. The CDR3 is CASSLTLNTEAFF. CDR3 nucleotides: TGCGCCAGCAGCTTGACGTTGAACACTGAAGCTTTCTTT.

This clone showed up just a few times. This rearrangement joins TRBV7-2 to TRBJ2-3; 7 bases are shared with TRBD2. This CDR3 has 15 amino acids. V dropped 0 bases and J dropped 6; count of bases not matched to a gene: 6. CDR1 is SGHTA and CDR2 is FQGNSA in the germline V gene. The chain's CDR3 is CASSLARGRADTQYF. CDR3 DNA: TGTGCCAGCAGCTTAGCGCGAGGGAGGGCCGATACGCAGTATTTT.

This chain uses TRBV6-5 with TRBJ2-7; TRBD2 agrees at 7 bases. This CDR3 comprises 11 residues. The V gene's germline CDR1 is MNHEY and CDR2 SVGAGI. V lost 8 bases to trimming and J lost 6 bases; unmatched junction nucleotides: 4. This CDR3 reads CASGSGIEQYF. The CDR3 DNA follows: TGTGCCAGCGGGAGCGGGATCGAGCAGTACTTC.

The chain links TRBV6-5 to TRBJ2-5; no reliable D call. Trimming stripped 6 bases from V and 5 bases from J, with 13 bases between. Germline loops: CDR1 MNHEY, CDR2 SVGAGI. CDR3 length: 13 residues. The CDR3 bases are TGTGCCAGCAGGCCTCATTTGGGGGAGACCCAGTACTTC. Its protein is CASRPHLGETQYF.

The genes are TRBV4-3 and TRBJ1-3; weak D call: TRBD1 (5 bases). The CDR3 consists of 16 residues. V was clipped by 4 bases and J by 0 bases, with 13 bases between them. Germline loops: CDR1 LGHNA, CDR2 YSLEER. The chain's CDR3 is CASSRGTDDSGNTIYF. In DNA, the CDR3 is TGCGCCAGCAGCCGAGGGACGGACGACTCTGGAAACACCATATATTTT.

This chain joins TRBV7-9 and TRBJ1-2; D is perhaps TRBD1 (6 bases). V was cut by 5 bases and J by 6 bases, with 25 bases left in between. Germline assignment: CDR1 SEHNR and CDR2 FQNEAQ (reference sequence). The length of the CDR3 is 17 residues. This chain's CDR3 is CASSLLNPLAGGHGYTF. The CDR3, as DNA: TGTGCCAGCAGCCTCCTAAACCCATTAGCTGGGGGGCATGGCTACACCTTC.

The chain carries TRBV20-1 and TRBJ2-1; the match to TRBD1 covers 8 bases. Germline V gene lookup returns CDR1 DFQATT and CDR2 SNEGSKA (reference sequence). The CDR3 length is 10 residues. V lost 6 bases to trimming and J lost 14 bases; unmatched junction nucleotides: 6. The CDR3 here is CSARQGLEFF. CDR3 coding DNA: TGCAGTGCCAGACAGGGGTTGGAGTTCTTC.

The rearrangement uses TRBV30 and TRBJ2-3; D gene ambiguous. Per the germline V gene, CDR1 is GTSNPN and CDR2 is SVGIG (reference sequence). CDR3 length: 17 amino acids. The V gene lost 2 bases and the J gene lost 2 bases, with 20 bases spanning the gap. DNA of the CDR3: TGTGCCTGGAGTCGACCCCGCTCGTCGGATTACACAGATACGCAGTATTTT. This translates into CAWSRPRSSDYTDTQYF.

This clone was found a few times. The chain recombines TRBV29-1 with TRBJ2-1; 10 bases align to TRBD2. V was pared by 5 bases and J by 6 bases, with 4 bases of the junction left unmatched. CDR1 and CDR2 (germline): SQVTM, ANQGSEA. This CDR3 is 13 amino acids long. The DNA of the CDR3 is TGCAGCGTTCTAGCGGGGGCCCGCAATGAGCAGTTCTTC. Protein product: CSVLAGARNEQFF.

The J gene is TRBJ2-7, the V gene TRBV14; D is ambiguous. V was pared by 3 bases and J by 3 bases, with 12 bases between. The germline V gene encodes CDR1 SGHDN and CDR2 FVKESK. The CDR3 spans 14 residues. CDR3 DNA sequence: TGTGCCAGCAGCCAGTTGGGGTTCCGCTACGAGCAGTACTTC. Translating gives CASSQLGFRYEQYF.

The chain recombines TRBV5-1 with TRBJ2-2; D gene ambiguous. V was clipped by 3 bases and J by 7 bases, with 19 bases between them. This CDR3 is 16 amino acids long. CDR1 SGHRS and CDR2 YFSETQ come from the germline V gene. The CDR3 bases are TGCGCCAGCAGCTCAACGGCGGCTATAGAGATCGGGGAGCTGTTTTTT. Amino acids: CASSSTAAIEIGELFF. The entire variable domain, with the rest obtained from reference TRBV5-1 and TRBJ2-2, is as follows: KAGVTQTPRYLIKTRGQQVTLSCSPISGHRSVSWYQQTPGQGLQFLFEYFSETQRNKGNFPGRFSGRQFSNSRSEMNVSTLELGDSALYLCASSSTAAIEIGELFFGEGSRLTVL.

This clone was counted a few times. CDR3 in DNA: TGTGCCAGCAGGCCACCTGGGGGTAACAGCTCCTACAATGAGCAGTTCTTC. This gives the protein CASRPPGGNSSYNEQFF. This chain uses TRBV28 with TRBJ2-1; D may match TRBD1 or TRBD2 (5 bases each). There are 17 residues in the CDR3. The V gene's germline CDR1 is MDHEN and CDR2 SYDVKM. The V end lost 6 bases, the J end lost 0 bases, and 18 bases lay between the germline ends.

This chain connects TRBV18 to TRBJ2-3, with D perhaps TRBD2 (5 bases). Per the germline V gene, CDR1 is KGHSH and CDR2 is LQKENI. The CDR3 runs 15 residues. V was shortened by 1 base and J by 3 bases, with 11 bases between the two germline ends. The CDR3 nucleotides are TGTGCCAGCTCACCACGAGGGTTCGTAACAGATACGCAGTATTTT. This translates into CASSPRGFVTDTQYF.

V usage is TRBV2 and J usage is TRBJ2-3; D gene ambiguous. Germline CDR1 SNHLY, CDR2 FYNNEI. The CDR3 contains 12 residues. Trimming took off 6 bases at V and 2 bases at J, with 6 bases between the two ends. CDR3 DNA sequence: TGTGCCAGCAGACCAGACACAGATACGCAGTATTTT. This sequence encodes CASRPDTDTQYF. Variable domain in full (rest from reference TRBV2 and TRBJ2-3): EPEVTQTPSHQVTQMGQEVILRCVPISNHLYFYWYRQILGQKVEFLVSFYNNEISEKSEIFDDQFSVERPDGSNFTLKIRSTKLEDSAMYFCASRPDTDTQYFGPGTRLTVL.